This is a list of T cell receptor beta chains from one sample in a study of regulatory T cells in long-lasting Graves disease. Each CDR3 protein is one row after TCRdb ran MiXCR on the multiplex PCR reads. Among roughly 500,000 distinct CDR3 sequences listed, about 22% were seen once. Sample: peripheral blood mononuclear cells (PBMCs), taken when the disease was refractory, from a patient treated with antithyroid drugs. Receptors originate from a female donor with Graves disease. CDR3s leave out the opening cysteine and the closing phenylalanine or tryptophan. Fields, in order: D gene, J gene, V gene, CDR3 protein. D genes are given only for firm matches.

>TRBD2|TRBJ2-2|TRBV6-5
ASSYGAGRANTGELF
>TRBD2|TRBJ2-7|TRBV4-1
ASRGTVLAGGPIPYEQY
>TRBD1|TRBJ1-5|TRBV28
ASSIRQGNQPQH
>NA|TRBJ2-7|TRBV29-1
SADNSLSYEQY
>NA|TRBJ2-7|TRBV28
ASTAGSVGGEQY
>TRBD1|TRBJ2-7|TRBV30
ASIRPGQGFYEQY
>NA|TRBJ1-1|TRBV6-5
ASSYGRSTEAF
>NA|TRBJ2-7|TRBV12-3/TRBV12-4
ASSLRGTDYEQY
>TRBD2|TRBJ2-3|TRBV6-1
ASSRWDYSSTDTQY
>NA|TRBJ1-2|TRBV19
ASTSGEAPSNYGYT
>NA|TRBJ2-2|TRBV9
ASSVEDFSTGELF
>NA|TRBJ2-7|TRBV25-1
ASSDPGHSYEQY
>NA|TRBJ2-7|TRBV20-1
SARDYAGTSYEQY
>NA|TRBJ2-5|TRBV7-2
ASSLFGQETQY
>TRBD2|TRBJ2-7|TRBV28
ASRSNPTTSGGSYEQY
>TRBD1|TRBJ1-1|TRBV7-2
ASSLGGQGMNTEAF
>NA|TRBJ2-3|TRBV29-1
SGGTGLFRTDTQY
>TRBD2|TRBJ2-7|TRBV13
ASSFRREADTYEQY
>TRBD1|TRBJ2-5|TRBV2
ASSFQGARGETQY
>NA|TRBJ1-1|TRBV5-1
ASSLDGWTNAEAF
>NA|TRBJ2-5|TRBV12-3/TRBV12-4
ASSLGGVGETQY
>TRBD1|TRBJ1-1|TRBV20-1
SAQAGGLNTEAF
>NA|TRBJ1-6|TRBV2
ASCRGLSSYNSPLH
>NA|TRBJ1-1|TRBV27
ASSLDFQFMNTEAF
>TRBD1|TRBJ2-7|TRBV7-9
ASSRGQGYAYEQY
>NA|TRBJ1-6|TRBV6-5
ASSYRRAANSPLH
>NA|TRBJ2-2|TRBV7-9
ASSLLGTRGTGELF
>TRBD1|TRBJ1-1|TRBV10-3
AISTIDRGMNTEAF
>TRBD1|TRBJ2-1|TRBV7-6
ASSLEFRGQTSEQF
>TRBD1|TRBJ1-2|TRBV6-1
ASRIGQGWGYT
>NA|TRBJ2-5|TRBV20-1
SASDQGETQY
>NA|TRBJ1-5|TRBV19
ASSIPLDYSNQPQH
>NA|TRBJ2-7|TRBV3-1
ASSPIGQDEQY
>TRBD1|TRBJ1-6|TRBV7-9
ASSLRQGSSNSPLH
>NA|TRBJ2-2|TRBV5-1
ASSPPGLVSTGELF
>NA|TRBJ1-2|TRBV6-1
ASSVTGGNYGYT
>NA|TRBJ1-4|TRBV5-6
ASLGPNEKLF
>TRBD1|TRBJ1-6|TRBV7-2
ASSLRGTDNSPLH
>TRBD1|TRBJ1-4|TRBV6-2/TRBV6-3
ASTRAGQPASGEKLF
>NA|TRBJ1-1|TRBV7-6
ASSYPYGVNTEAF